This T cell receptor beta chain was observed in a study of cytomegalovirus exposure and HLA in healthy donors. Study details: Clustering assigned about 79% of the approximately 370 genotyped donors to the Caucasian-associated ancestry cluster.

General study results and limits: Generally TCR sequences proved uncommon, though certain public TCRs appeared in numerous donors. Cytomegalovirus-associated status was assigned to 164 TCR beta chains.

On this clone: The antigen remains unidentified.

CDR3 length: 11 residues. Looked up from germline, CDR1 is MNHEY and CDR2 is SVGAGI. Trimming took 6 bases from V and 6 from J, leaving 9 bases between them. Both 60 Vbeta primers and 13 Jbeta primers went into the PCR. This table comes from immunoSEQ multiplex PCR, and its TCRdb copy is limited to in-frame clones, with some not included. The sample includes over 110,000 clones, roughly four fifths of them seen just once. The sequenced sample consisted of PBMCs. The chain couples TRBV6-5 to TRBJ2-7; D not resolved. This receptor was identified in a woman aged 60-75 years in good health and CMV-seropositive. For the CDR3, the DNA is TGTGCCAGCAGCCCCGGCGGCGAGCAGTACTTC. It codes for CASSPGGEQYF.